What follows are 3 T cell receptor beta chains derived from one specimen sequenced in a study of T cell repertoires in cytomegalovirus infection. Their antigen targets remain unknown. TCRdb reanalysed the reads using MiXCR and keeps one entry per CDR3 protein. The sample comprises under 300,000 distinct CDR3 sequences, under 25% of which are singletons, and roughly 19% rests with the top ten. Here the sequenced sample was cultured PBMCs, taken from culture after CMV antigen stimulation. The receptor source for this set is a human donor in good health (CMV status not recorded). Some clones in this sample may be carry-over from other donors' samples.

This sequence joins TRBV6-6 and TRBJ2-7; maybe TRBD1 (5 bases). This CDR3 is 16 amino acids long. The V gene lost 6 bases and the J gene lost 3 bases, with 21 bases spanning the gap. The germline V gene has CDR1 MNHNY and CDR2 SVGAGI (reference sequence). The CDR3 here is CASSPPSGMGYYEQYF. The CDR3 DNA reads TGTGCCAGCAGCCCCCCTTCAGGGATGGGATACTACGAGCAGTACTTC.

This clonotype was recorded many times. V and J are TRBV7-7 and TRBJ2-1; TRBD2 matches at 7 bases. The V and J ends lost 6 bases and 10 bases, in that order; junction bases with no gene match: 6. The CDR3 has 12 residues. Per germline, CDR1 SSHAT and CDR2 FNYEAQ (reference sequence). The CDR3 sequence: CASSGGRGEQFF. CDR3 bases: TGTGCCAGCAGTGGCGGGAGAGGGGAGCAGTTCTTC.

This clonotype has only one observation. The gene calls are TRBV5-4 and TRBJ2-3; D is uncertain. Trimming shortened V by 4 bases and J by 2 bases, and 11 bases separated the two germline ends. Germline lookup yields CDR1 SGHNT and CDR2 YYREEE (reference sequence). The CDR3 sequence is 14 residues long. CDR3 in amino acids: CASSGIALTDTQYF. The CDR3 nucleotides are TGTGCCAGCAGCGGTATAGCACTCACAGATACGCAGTATTTT.